Listed below are T cell receptor beta chains from one sample, sequenced in a study of cytomegalovirus exposure and HLA in healthy donors. Sequenced by immunoSEQ multiplex PCR; TCRdb stores in-frame clones only, minus some. Among 150,000 or so clones listed, more than 65% were seen once. Sequences were obtained from PBMCs. Receptor source: a male donor in good health and CMV-seronegative. The CDR3 runs from the conserved cysteine through the conserved F or W. A D gene is named only where the DNA matches it firmly. Clone sizes are given selectively: once, few, many, or a class where the clone is expanded.

V: TRBV19
size: NA
J: TRBJ1-1
D: NA
CDR3: CARQRSPGSGTEAFF
DNA: TGTGCCAGGCAAAGGTCCCCAGGGTCGGGCACTGAAGCTTTCTTT

V: TRBV5-3
size: NA
J: TRBJ2-1
D: NA
CDR3: CARGTGRQNEQFF
DNA: TGTGCCAGAGGCACGGGGAGGCAAAATGAGCAGTTCTTC

V: TRBV18
size: few
J: TRBJ1-5
D: NA
CDR3: CASLRDTKSDQPQHF
DNA: TGTGCCAGCCTACGGGACACCAAATCGGATCAGCCCCAGCATTTT

V: TRBV10-3
size: NA
J: TRBJ2-7
D: TRBD2
CDR3: CAISGGQAGGLSYEQYF
DNA: TGTGCCATCAGTGGTGGTCAAGCGGGGGGGCTGTCCTACGAGCAGTACTTC

V: TRBV7-7
size: once
J: TRBJ2-5
D: NA
CDR3: CASSLWDRGTETQYF
DNA: TGTGCCAGCAGCTTATGGGATCGCGGGACGGAGACCCAGTACTTC

V: TRBV10-3
size: NA
J: TRBJ1-2
D: TRBD1
CDR3: CAISGTGGGGYTF
DNA: TGTGCCATCAGTGGGACAGGGGGAGGAGGCTACACCTTC

V: TRBV4-2
size: NA
J: TRBJ2-3
D: NA
CDR3: CASSQESQTISTDTQYF
DNA: TGTGCCAGCAGCCAAGAATCACAGACAATAAGCACAGATACGCAGTATTTT

V: TRBV6-5
size: NA
J: TRBJ1-2
D: NA
CDR3: CASRQGFGYGYTF
DNA: TGTGCCAGCAGACAGGGATTTGGTTATGGCTACACCTTC

V: TRBV28
size: few
J: TRBJ1-2
D: TRBD1
CDR3: CASRGQFGYTF
DNA: TGTGCCAGCAGGGGACAGTTTGGCTACACCTTC

V: TRBV6-5
size: once
J: TRBJ1-2
D: TRBD1
CDR3: CASSYSGQGAGGYTF
DNA: TGTGCCAGCAGTTACTCGGGACAGGGGGCGGGGGGCTACACCTTC

V: TRBV29-1
size: NA
J: TRBJ2-7
D: NA
CDR3: CSVQGQGEQYF
DNA: TGCAGCGTTCAAGGTCAGGGAGAGCAGTACTTC

V: TRBV6-5
size: NA
J: TRBJ2-1
D: NA
CDR3: CASTHGLVGGEQFF
DNA: TGTGCCAGCACCCACGGACTCGTAGGCGGTGAGCAGTTCTTC

V: TRBV5-1
size: NA
J: TRBJ2-2
D: TRBD1
CDR3: CASSSQTGMNTGELFF
DNA: TGCGCCAGCAGCTCTCAGACAGGGATGAACACCGGGGAGCTGTTTTTT

V: TRBV4-3
size: once
J: TRBJ2-1
D: NA
CDR3: CASSQGNAVSYNEQFF
DNA: TGCGCCAGCAGCCAAGGGAACGCGGTCTCCTACAATGAGCAGTTCTTC

V: TRBV9
size: NA
J: TRBJ1-1
D: NA
CDR3: CASSVTGLNTEAFF
DNA: TGTGCCAGCAGCGTTACAGGGCTAAACACTGAAGCTTTCTTT

V: TRBV4-3
size: NA
J: TRBJ2-5
D: TRBD1
CDR3: CASSQNRGETQYF
DNA: TGCGCCAGCAGCCAGAACAGGGGTGAGACCCAGTACTTC

V: TRBV2
size: NA
J: TRBJ2-7
D: NA
CDR3: CASSDPSDITDYEQYF
DNA: TGTGCCAGCAGTGACCCTTCGGACATAACAGACTACGAGCAGTACTTC

V: TRBV2
size: NA
J: TRBJ1-2
D: NA
CDR3: CASHPTGNYGYTF
DNA: TGTGCCTCTCACCCAACAGGGAACTATGGCTACACCTTC

V: TRBV5-4
size: NA
J: TRBJ2-1
D: TRBD2
CDR3: CASSGTSFTEQFF
DNA: TGTGCCAGCAGCGGGACTAGCTTCACTGAGCAGTTCTTC

V: TRBV2
size: NA
J: TRBJ2-2
D: TRBD2
CDR3: CASSVRGSGELVF
DNA: TGTGCCAGCAGTGTGCGGGGGTCCGGGGAGCTGGTTTTT

V: TRBV5-1
size: NA
J: TRBJ1-2
D: TRBD1
CDR3: CATTTHIRTGNNYGYTF
DNA: TGCGCCACCACAACCCACATTAGGACAGGGAACAACTATGGCTACACCTTC

V: TRBV6-6
size: NA
J: TRBJ2-7
D: NA
CDR3: CASSYRDTRLRGEQYF
DNA: TGTGCCAGCAGCTACCGGGACACCCGTTTGAGGGGGGAGCAGTACTTC

V: TRBV11-2
size: NA
J: TRBJ2-3
D: TRBD2
CDR3: CASSWTSGGITSTDTQYF
DNA: TGTGCCAGCAGCTGGACTAGCGGGGGGATCACTAGCACAGATACGCAGTATTTT

V: TRBV7-8
size: NA
J: TRBJ2-3
D: TRBD2
CDR3: CASTRRGSIADTQYF
DNA: TGTGCCAGCACCCGACGCGGGAGTATCGCAGATACGCAGTATTTT

V: TRBV10-1
size: NA
J: TRBJ2-1
D: NA
CDR3: CASRGGDNPYNEQFF
DNA: TGCGCCAGTAGGGGAGGGGACAACCCCTACAATGAGCAGTTCTTC

V: TRBV27
size: NA
J: TRBJ1-1
D: TRBD1
CDR3: CASRGTEDTEAFF
DNA: TGTGCCAGCAGGGGGACAGAGGACACTGAAGCTTTCTTT

V: TRBV6-1
size: NA
J: TRBJ1-5
D: NA
CDR3: CASTIYSGNQPQHF
DNA: TGTGCCAGCACCATCTATAGTGGCAATCAGCCCCAGCATTTT